Each of the 17 T cell receptor beta chains below was sequenced from the same sample in a study of monozygotic twins with inflammatory bowel disease (dated by TCRdb to about 2019). To prepare the library, 5' RACE was applied. TCRdb names Illumina HiSeq 2500 as the instrument used. Following reprocessing of the reads by TCRdb, the data hold one row per CDR3 protein sequence and no DNA is available. This sample's table lists about 160,000 distinct CDR3 sequences. The ten largest clones capture around 7% of the sample. Material for sequencing was blood. These receptors all stem from a human donor with ulcerative colitis or Crohn's disease, or a healthy co-twin of an affected twin (not recorded which).

V gene TRBV19 combines with J gene TRBJ2-1; the D call of TRBD1 rests on TCRdb alone, since no DNA is present to check it. CDR1 is LNHDA, CDR2 SQIVND, per germline (reference sequence). The CDR3 is 15 residues long. CDR3 in amino acids: CASSIDGTGFSEQFF.

This rearrangement joins TRBV12-3 or TRBV12-4 to TRBJ1-4; TCRdb's D call of TRBD1 is untestable without DNA. This CDR3 region has 15 residues. The CDR3 is CASKLDHRGNEKLFF.

The gene calls are TRBV29-1 and TRBJ1-2; TCRdb's assignment of TRBD1 cannot be checked, as there is no DNA. Germline CDR1 SQVTM, CDR2 ANQGSEA. There are 17 residues in the CDR3. The CDR3 region is CSVVGTGGLRANYGYTF.

The chain employs TRBV11-2 and TRBJ1-2; TCRdb outputs TRBD1, but without DNA this stays unchecked. CDR1 and CDR2 (germline): SGHAT, FQNNGV. The CDR3 loop spans 14 amino acids. The CDR3 sequence is CARPPRRNIAGYTF.

This chain links TRBV5-5 with TRBJ2-7; TCRdb gives TRBD2 as the D gene, but with no DNA this cannot be confirmed. Germline V CDR1 and CDR2: SGHKS, YYEKEE (reference sequence). This CDR3 is 14 amino acids long. CDR3 amino acids: CASSLTGVTYEQYF.

The gene calls are TRBV5-4 and TRBJ1-1. The CDR3 runs 13 residues. The germline gives CDR1 SGHNT, CDR2 YYREEE (reference sequence). CDR3 loop: CASSYWMNTEAFF. The full variable domain, its missing parts supplied by reference TRBV5-4 and TRBJ1-1, is ETGVTQSPTHLIKTRGQQVTLRCSSQSGHNTVSWYQQALGQGPQFIFQYYREEENGRGNFPPRFSGLQFPNYSSELNVNALELDDSALYLCASSYWMNTEAFFGQGTRLTVV.

The chain has TRBV15 and TRBJ1-2; TCRdb's assignment of TRBD1 cannot be checked, as there is no DNA. The CDR3 consists of 14 residues. Germline loops: CDR1 LNHNV, CDR2 YYDKDF (reference sequence). The CDR3 spells CATGPGQSFYGYTF.

The V gene is TRBV20-1, the J gene TRBJ1-2; TCRdb outputs TRBD1, but without DNA this stays unchecked. Per germline, CDR1 DFQATT and CDR2 SNEGSKA (reference sequence). This CDR3 spans 12 amino acids. CDR3 residues: CSAEGGLDGYTF.

V is TRBV12-3 or TRBV12-4 and J is TRBJ1-4. The CDR3 sequence is 12 residues long. The CDR3 reads CGSSFYGSKLFF.

CDR3 in amino acids: CSARQPNTEAFF. V and J are TRBV20-1 and TRBJ1-1. CDR3 length: 12 amino acids. Looked up from germline, CDR1 is DFQATT and CDR2 is SNEGSKA (reference sequence).

The rearrangement uses TRBV20-1 and TRBJ1-2; absent DNA, TCRdb's TRBD1 call cannot be checked. The CDR3 loop spans 16 amino acids. Germline CDR1 and CDR2: DFQATT and SNEGSKA (reference sequence). This CDR3 reads CSARELDREGNYGYTF.

The V and J genes are TRBV28 and TRBJ2-4; absent DNA, TCRdb's TRBD1 call cannot be checked. Germline CDR1 MDHEN, CDR2 SYDVKM. The CDR3 runs to 12 residues. CDR3: CASGQGKNMQYF.

The chain has TRBV29-1 and TRBJ2-7; TCRdb proposes TRBD2, but this gene call is untestable without DNA. This CDR3 spans 13 amino acids. Germline V gives CDR1 SQVTM, CDR2 ANQGSEA. This CDR3 reads CSVGTSGTYEQYF.

This chain uses TRBV21-1 with TRBJ2-2. TRBV21-1 is a listed pseudogene. This CDR3 is 16 amino acids long. The chain's CDR3 is CASSKYSDLPTGELFF.

The CDR3 reads CASSLVPGTGGNQPQHF. V is TRBV5-5 and J is TRBJ1-5; the D call from TCRdb, TRBD1, cannot be confirmed without DNA. CDR3 size: 17 residues. Germline CDR1 SGHKS, CDR2 YYEKEE (reference sequence).

The chain recombines TRBV7-6 with TRBJ2-5. Germline loops: CDR1 SGHVS, CDR2 FNYEAQ. This CDR3 is built from 16 residues. This CDR3 is CASSSGTQRVQETQYF.

The V call is TRBV6-5, the J call TRBJ1-4. The CDR3 length is 15 residues. Looked up from germline, CDR1 is MNHEY and CDR2 is SVGAGI. The CDR3 loop is CASSYGPTRGEKLFF.